The 6 T cell receptor beta chains presented below share a single source sample, sequenced in a study of cytomegalovirus exposure and HLA in healthy donors. 60 Vbeta and 13 Jbeta primers were used in PCR. The assay was immunoSEQ multiplex PCR, and TCRdb's table has in-frame clones only and misses some. The sample has 200,000 to 250,000 clones; approximately 78% are singletons. The specimen sequenced was PBMCs. The receptors were sampled from a man younger than 40 in good health and CMV-seronegative.

The chain couples TRBV15 to TRBJ2-7; 8 positions match TRBD1. In germline, CDR1 is LNHNV, CDR2 YYDKDF (reference sequence). The ends lost 3 bases at V and 3 bases at J; junction bases unmatched: 4. There are 14 residues in the CDR3. CDR3 sequence reads: CATSRTGVGYEQYF. CDR3 DNA sequence: TGTGCCACCAGCAGGACAGGGGTCGGCTACGAGCAGTACTTC.

The V call is TRBV2, the J call TRBJ2-3; 11 bases align to TRBD2. Looked up from germline, CDR1 is SNHLY and CDR2 is FYNNEI. V trimming: 1 base; J trimming: 1 base; junction bases outside the gene matches: 7. The CDR3 covers 18 residues. The CDR3 protein is CASSEDLAGGPRTDTQYF. CDR3 in DNA: TGTGCCAGCAGTGAAGATCTAGCGGGGGGTCCTCGCACAGATACGCAGTATTTT.

This chain joins TRBV7-9 and TRBJ1-1; D possibly corresponds to TRBD1 (6 bases). CDR1 and CDR2 (germline): SEHNR, FQNEAQ (reference sequence). There are 15 residues in the CDR3. V was cut by 5 bases and J by 1 base, with 14 bases left in between. The CDR3 DNA reads as TGTGCCAGCAGCGCGCAGGGGCTGGGGAACACTGAAGCTTTCTTT. Amino acids: CASSAQGLGNTEAFF.

V is TRBV6-5 and J is TRBJ2-7, with D tentatively TRBD2 (6 bases). Trimming removed 5 bases at V and 1 base at J, with 9 bases between. The CDR3 length is 13 residues. Germline CDR1 and CDR2: MNHEY and SVGAGI. The CDR3 coding sequence is TGTGCCAGCAGTGCACGGGAGTCCTACGAGCAGTACTTC. Translated, it gives CASSARESYEQYF.

The gene calls are TRBV2 and TRBJ2-7, with 8 nucleotides matching TRBD1. The CDR3 has 13 amino acids. Trimming at V came to 8 bases and at J to 3 bases, leaving 6 bases not matched to a gene. The germline V gene encodes CDR1 SNHLY and CDR2 FYNNEI. The DNA of the CDR3 is TGTGCCAGCCTATCCGGACAGGGCTACGAGCAGTACTTC. Its translation: CASLSGQGYEQYF. The whole variable domain, filled in from reference TRBV2 and TRBJ2-7, reads EPEVTQTPSHQVTQMGQEVILRCVPISNHLYFYWYRQILGQKVEFLVSFYNNEISEKSEIFDDQFSVERPDGSNFTLKIRSTKLEDSAMYFCASLSGQGYEQYFGPGTRLTVT.

V gene TRBV15 combines with J gene TRBJ1-5, with D perhaps TRBD1 (5 bases). Per the germline V gene, CDR1 is LNHNV and CDR2 is YYDKDF (reference sequence). Trimming cost V 9 bases and J 1 base, with 13 bases left between them. CDR3 length: 14 amino acids. The CDR3 DNA reads as TGTGCCACGGGGGAGGGGCTGAGCAATCAGCCCCAGCATTTT. Amino acids: CATGEGLSNQPQHF. Combining the CDR3 with reference TRBV15 and TRBJ1-5 gives the whole variable domain DAMVIQNPRYQVTQFGKPVTLSCSQTLNHNVMYWYQQKSSQAPKLLFHYYDKDFNNEADTPDNFQSRRPNTSFCFLDIRSPGLGDTAMYLCATGEGLSNQPQHFGDGTRLSIL.